This paragraph reports one T cell receptor (beta chain). Germline V gene sequence: CDR1 SNHLY, CDR2 FYNNEI. There are 15 residues in the CDR3. V shed 4 bases and J 7 bases; nucleotides not matched to a gene: 9. The unsorted samples had about 95 million PBMCs used for genomic DNA. This entry comes from a study of shared clonotypes between healthy human individuals. TCRdb keeps only in-frame clones here, not all; method: immunoSEQ multiplex PCR. Of 400,000 to 600,000 clones detected, more than 75% appear once; the ten largest clones hold less than 15%. The rearrangement joins TRBV2 to TRBJ2-1, with TRBD2 identical over 8 bases. Input material: PBMCs. This clonotype originated in a woman between 40 and 50 years old in good health. Some clones in this sample may be carry-over from other donors' samples. The CDR3 reads CASSVQAGDVNEQFF. The CDR3 nucleotides read TGTGCCAGCAGTGTTCAAGCGGGAGATGTGAATGAGCAGTTCTTC.